The 8 T cell receptor beta chains in this list originate from one sample, sequenced in a study of CD8+ T cells in alopecia areata. cDNA prepared by RNA extraction and subsequent reverse transcription served as the template for sequencing. Clones were read by immunoSEQ multiplex PCR, and TCRdb kept only the in-frame ones, dropping some. The sample has about 150,000 clones, roughly 62% seen once. The sequenced sample was CD4+ T cells sorted from blood, obtained at week 0. The receptors here all came from a human donor with alopecia areata.

The rearrangement uses TRBV5-1 and TRBJ1-2; 7 nucleotides align to TRBD1. The CDR3 is 14 amino acids. V shed 0 bases, J shed 4 bases, and the junction held 3 bases outside the gene matches. Germline CDR1 SGHRS, CDR2 YFSETQ. CDR3 bases: TGCGCCAGCAGCTTGGAAGGGACAGTCTATGGCTACACCTTC. Residues: CASSLEGTVYGYTF.

This clone was seen more than once but under ten times. The chain is built from TRBV5-1 and TRBJ2-1; D is possibly TRBD1 (6 bases). V lost 2 bases to trimming and J lost 6 bases, with 12 bases between them. Germline CDR1 reads SGHRS; CDR2 reads YFSETQ. The CDR3 extends over 14 amino acids. CDR3 region: CASSFGTLGNEQFF. The CDR3 nucleotides read TGCGCCAGCAGCTTCGGGACACTGGGCAATGAGCAGTTCTTC.

The chain uses TRBV9 and TRBJ1-5; unclear D gene. Germline V lookup: CDR1 SGDLS, CDR2 YYNGEE. The CDR3 loop spans 15 amino acids. V was pared by 0 bases and J by 0 bases, with 7 bases between. The CDR3 loop is CASSVGPISNQPQHF. The CDR3 DNA sequence: TGTGCCAGCAGCGTAGGACCGATTAGCAATCAGCCCCAGCATTTT.

This clone appeared a single time. CDR3 sequence (DNA): TGTGCCAGTAGAAGCGGCGGGGGATCATACGAGCAGTACTTC. This sequence encodes CASRSGGGSYEQYF. J is TRBJ2-7 and V is TRBV19; 7 nucleotides line up with TRBD2. Germline lookup yields CDR1 LNHDA and CDR2 SQIVND (reference sequence). The CDR3 consists of 14 residues. V shed 6 bases, J shed 4 bases, and the junction held 9 bases outside the gene matches.

This chain joins TRBV5-1 and TRBJ2-1; D is ambiguous. V gave up 7 bases and J gave up 0 bases, with 5 bases separating them. This CDR3 is built from 12 residues. Germline CDR1 reads SGHRS; CDR2 reads YFSETQ. The CDR3 loop is CASGSSYNEQFF. CDR3 bases: TGCGCCAGCGGTAGCTCCTACAATGAGCAGTTCTTC.

The chain couples TRBV5-6 to TRBJ2-5; D is unresolved. This CDR3 comprises 12 residues. Looked up from germline, CDR1 is SGHDT and CDR2 is YYEEEE. The V and J ends lost 4 bases and 5 bases respectively, with 9 bases between them. The CDR3 nucleotides read TGTGCCAGCAGCCGGGCCGGTGAGACCCAGTACTTC. As protein: CASSRAGETQYF.

J is TRBJ2-5 and V is TRBV4-3; D gene uncertain. This CDR3 is built from 14 residues. Germline values: CDR1 LGHNA, CDR2 YSLEER. V shed 0 bases and J shed 0 bases, with 5 bases lying between them. CDR3 DNA: TGCGCCAGCAGCCAAGAGGGTTACCAAGAGACCCAGTACTTC. This sequence encodes CASSQEGYQETQYF.

The DNA for the CDR3 is TGCGCCAGCAGCTTGGCCGGGGGGCTAGAGACCCAGTACTTC. It yields the protein CASSLAGGLETQYF. V usage is TRBV5-1 and J usage is TRBJ2-5, with D maybe TRBD2 (7 bases). Deletions cut 0 bases from V and 4 bases from J, with 10 bases between. The CDR3 has 14 amino acids. Germline V lookup: CDR1 SGHRS, CDR2 YFSETQ.